Below are 8 T cell receptor beta chains sequenced from a single sample in a study of beta chain features in type 1 diabetes. As every portion of the isolated RNA was reverse transcribed, the sequencing read expressed TCRB transcripts. Data came from immunoSEQ multiplex PCR; TCRdb stores just in-frame clones and leaves some out. The sample lists roughly 330,000 clones, approximately 9.9% occurring once. Specimen: naive CD4+ T cells from blood. These receptors all stem from a woman aged 25 to 39 in good health.

This chain links TRBV6-5 with TRBJ2-3; TRBD2 agrees at 12 bases. The V gene's germline CDR1 is MNHEY and CDR2 SVGAGI. The CDR3 is made up of 16 amino acids. The J segment lost 0 bases and the V segment lost 2 bases, leaving 0 bases of the junction unmatched. CDR3 DNA: TGTGCCAGCAGTTACGGACTAGCGGGAAGCACAGATACGCAGTATTTT. Translating gives CASSYGLAGSTDTQYF.

In this sample, this clone turned up a few times. This rearrangement joins TRBV27 to TRBJ2-1; 13 bases match TRBD2. The germline V gene encodes CDR1 MNHEY and CDR2 SMNVEV (reference sequence). After removal of 1 base from V and 9 bases from J, the junction contained 6 bases not matched to a gene. The CDR3 is 16 amino acids. CDR3 in DNA: TGTGCCAGCAGTTTATGGGGGACTAGCGGGAAGGGTGAGCAGTTCTTC. Encoded protein: CASSLWGTSGKGEQFF.

J is TRBJ2-5 and V is TRBV6-1; 9 positions match TRBD2. This CDR3 region has 13 residues. In germline, CDR1 is MNHNS, CDR2 SASEGT. V lost 6 bases to trimming and J lost 5 bases; unmatched junction nucleotides: 4. DNA for the CDR3: TGTGCCAGCAGCTTCGGACTAGCGGAGACCCAGTACTTC. Translating it yields CASSFGLAETQYF.

The chain uses TRBV11-1 and TRBJ2-1, with 7 bases identical to TRBD1. This CDR3 comprises 15 residues. With 1 base clipped from V and 2 bases from J, the junction kept 2 bases outside the gene matches. CDR1 SGHAT and CDR2 FQDESV come from the germline V gene (reference sequence). CDR3 DNA: TGTGCCAGCAGCTTAGACAGGGGAGCCTACAATGAGCAGTTCTTC. The encoded protein is CASSLDRGAYNEQFF.

This chain joins TRBV29-1 and TRBJ2-1; D unresolved. Germline CDR1 and CDR2: SQVTM and ANQGSEA. The CDR3 runs 11 residues. V lost 6 bases, J lost 3 bases, and 6 bases lay in between. Here the CDR3 DNA reads TGCAGCGTGCACAGCTACAATGAGCAGTTCTTC. It specifies CSVHSYNEQFF.

This clone was observed a few times. The V call is TRBV5-6, the J call TRBJ2-7; D call uncertain. Trimming took 3 bases from V and 1 from J, leaving 2 bases between them. There are 11 residues in the CDR3. Germline V CDR1 and CDR2: SGHDT, YYEEEE. CDR3 protein: CASSSSYEQYF. The CDR3 DNA sequence: TGTGCCAGCAGCTCTTCCTACGAGCAGTACTTC.

This clone showed up just a few times. The CDR3 sequence is CASSWQEGRETQYF. The DNA for the CDR3 is TGTGCCAGCAGCTGGCAGGAGGGGAGAGAGACCCAGTACTTC. The rearrangement uses TRBV11-1 and TRBJ2-5; D is possibly TRBD2 (6 bases). The ends were cut back, 4 bases at V and 4 bases at J, with 13 bases in the middle. The CDR3 runs to 14 residues. CDR1 is SGHAT, CDR2 FQDESV, per germline (reference sequence).

This rearrangement joins TRBV11-2 to TRBJ2-5; 11 nucleotides match TRBD1. The CDR3 is made up of 16 amino acids. Losses at the gene ends were 5 bases for V and 5 bases for J; bases not matched to a gene: 10. Germline CDR1 SGHAT, CDR2 FQNNGV. The CDR3 DNA follows: TGTGCCAGCAGCCCAGAACGGGACAGGGGGTGGGAGACCCAGTACTTC. Translated: CASSPERDRGWETQYF.